Detailed here is one T cell receptor (beta chain). The PCR contained 60 Vbeta and 13 Jbeta primers. Here immunoSEQ multiplex PCR was the method, and the copy in TCRdb shows in-frame clones only, minus some. The table includes about 270,000 clones, roughly 70% detected once. The record originates from a study of cytomegalovirus exposure and HLA in healthy donors. The V end lost 5 bases, the J end lost 0 bases, and 19 bases lay between the germline ends. CDR1 is SGHAT, CDR2 FQNNGV, per germline. The CDR3 totals 17 residues. The sequence came from a female donor in good health and CMV-seronegative. Material: PBMCs. V is TRBV11-2 and J is TRBJ2-5, with D possibly matching TRBD1 (7 bases). The CDR3 loop is CASSPGRGQRYQETQYF. The CDR3 DNA sequence: TGTGCCAGCAGCCCCGGGCGGGGACAGAGATACCAAGAGACCCAGTACTTC. Full variable domain (rest looked up from reference TRBV11-2 and TRBJ2-5): EAGVAQSPRYKIIEKRQSVAFWCNPISGHATLYWYQQILGQGPKLLIQFQNNGVVDDSQLPKDRFSAERLKGVDSTLKIQPAKLEDSAVYLCASSPGRGQRYQETQYFGPGTRLLVL.